This entry features one TCR beta chain sequence. Methods used by the authors: Nucleated cell counts were estimated from reference gene primer amplification. The protocol was immunoSEQ multiplex PCR, while the TCRdb copy is restricted to in-frame clones and leaves out a portion. V and J calls and clone size are given by that table; D and trimming were obtained from the DNA. The sample carries about 150,000 clones, over 80% recorded once. The data were taken from a study of blood T cell repertoires in COVID-19. Exposed volunteers were people who met a COVID-19 case within 2 weeks before study entry. The CDR3 consists of 14 residues. Germline V gene lookup returns CDR1 SGHTA and CDR2 FQGNSA. After removal of 2 bases from V and 8 bases from J, the junction contained 5 bases not matched to a gene.

The sample consisted of PBMCs or T cells enriched from blood (not recorded which). The TCR originated in a man between 70 and 80 years old who had been exposed to COVID-19. This chain connects TRBV7-2 to TRBJ2-1; the match to TRBD2 covers 8 bases. The CDR3 loop is CASSLTSGRDEQFF. CDR3 nucleotide sequence: TGTGCCAGCAGCTTAACGTCCGGGAGGGATGAGCAGTTCTTC.